This T cell receptor beta chain was captured by sequencing in a study of T cells after yellow fever vaccination. Each CDR3 protein is one row after TCRdb ran MiXCR on the 5' RACE reads. The sample lists around 610,000 distinct CDR3 sequences, 13% occurring once. Germline loops: CDR1 DFQATT, CDR2 SNEGSKA (reference sequence). This CDR3 is 13 amino acids long. The V end lost 4 bases, the J end lost 2 bases, and 8 bases lay between the germline ends. This TCR was recovered from a man aged 25-45 years who received the YFV17D yellow fever vaccine. J is TRBJ2-2 and V is TRBV20-1, with D unclear. The specimen was PBMCs, collected on the day of the yellow fever booster vaccination. Written as DNA, the CDR3 is TGCAGTGCTACGCCGGATAACACCGGGGAGCTGTTTTTT. This codes for CSATPDNTGELFF.